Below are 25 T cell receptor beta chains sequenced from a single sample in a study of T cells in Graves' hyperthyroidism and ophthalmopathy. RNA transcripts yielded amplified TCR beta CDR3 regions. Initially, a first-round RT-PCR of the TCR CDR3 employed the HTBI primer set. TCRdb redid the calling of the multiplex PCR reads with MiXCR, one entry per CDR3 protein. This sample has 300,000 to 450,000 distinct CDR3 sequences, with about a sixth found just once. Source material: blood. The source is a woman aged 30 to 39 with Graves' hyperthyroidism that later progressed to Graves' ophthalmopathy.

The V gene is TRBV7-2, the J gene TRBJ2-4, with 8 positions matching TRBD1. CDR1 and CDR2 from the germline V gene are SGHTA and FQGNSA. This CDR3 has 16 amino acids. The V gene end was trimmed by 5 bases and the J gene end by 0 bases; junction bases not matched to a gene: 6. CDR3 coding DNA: TGTGCCAGCAGCCGTACAGGGGGACTAGCCAAAAACATTCAGTACTTC. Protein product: CASSRTGGLAKNIQYF.

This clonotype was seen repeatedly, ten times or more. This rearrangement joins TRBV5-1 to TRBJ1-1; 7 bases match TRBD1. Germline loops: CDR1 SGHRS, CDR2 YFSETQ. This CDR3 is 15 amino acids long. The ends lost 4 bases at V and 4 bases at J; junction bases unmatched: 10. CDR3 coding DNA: TGCGCCAGCAGCCTAGAAACAGGGGCGGGCACTGAAGCTTTCTTT. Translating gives CASSLETGAGTEAFF.

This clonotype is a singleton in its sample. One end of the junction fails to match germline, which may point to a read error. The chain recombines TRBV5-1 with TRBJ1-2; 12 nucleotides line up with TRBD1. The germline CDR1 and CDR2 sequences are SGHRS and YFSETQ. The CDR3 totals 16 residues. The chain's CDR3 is CASSWGQGAQSYGYTF. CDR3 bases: TGTGCCAGCAGCTGGGGACAGGGGGCGCAGAGCTATGGCTACACCTTC.

The CDR3 DNA follows: TGCGCCAGCAGTCAGGGACAGGGATCATTGACACCCCTCCACTTT. Translation: CASSQGQGSLTPLHF. The V gene is TRBV5-1, the J gene TRBJ1-6; 9 bases line up with TRBD1. The junction had 11 bases not matched to a gene; V was cut back by 5 bases and J by 11 bases. The CDR3 has 15 amino acids. Germline loops: CDR1 SGHRS, CDR2 YFSETQ.

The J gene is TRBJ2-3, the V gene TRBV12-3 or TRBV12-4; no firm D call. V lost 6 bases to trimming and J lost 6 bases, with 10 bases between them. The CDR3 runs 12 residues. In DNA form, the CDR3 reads TGTGCCAGCAGCCCCACCGGGGATACGCAGTATTTT. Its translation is CASSPTGDTQYF.

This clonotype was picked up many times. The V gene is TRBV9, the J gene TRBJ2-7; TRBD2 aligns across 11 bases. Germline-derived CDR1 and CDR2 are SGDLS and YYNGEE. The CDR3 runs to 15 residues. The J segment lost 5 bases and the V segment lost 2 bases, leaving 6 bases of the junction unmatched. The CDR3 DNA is TGTGCCAGCAGCGTTACTAGCGGGAGTTTCAACGAGCAGTACTTC. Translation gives CASSVTSGSFNEQYF.

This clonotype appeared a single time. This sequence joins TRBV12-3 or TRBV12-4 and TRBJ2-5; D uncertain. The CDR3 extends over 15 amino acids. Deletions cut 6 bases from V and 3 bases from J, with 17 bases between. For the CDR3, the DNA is TGTGCCAGCAGACCTCGGAATAGCTGGAAAGAGACCCAGTACTTC. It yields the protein CASRPRNSWKETQYF.

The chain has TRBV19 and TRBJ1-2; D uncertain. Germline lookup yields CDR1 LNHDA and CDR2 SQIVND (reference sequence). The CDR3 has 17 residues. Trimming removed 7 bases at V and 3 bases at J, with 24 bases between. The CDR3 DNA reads TGTGCCAGTATCTCAACGGCGATGGACCCGGACGACTATGGCTACACCTTC. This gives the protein CASISTAMDPDDYGYTF.

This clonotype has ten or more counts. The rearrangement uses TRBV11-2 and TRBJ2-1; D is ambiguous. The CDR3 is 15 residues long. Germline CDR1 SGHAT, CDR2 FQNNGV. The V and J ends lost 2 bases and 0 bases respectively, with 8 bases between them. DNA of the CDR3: TGTGCCAGCAGCTTAATGGCAAGCTCCTACAATGAGCAGTTCTTC. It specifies CASSLMASSYNEQFF.

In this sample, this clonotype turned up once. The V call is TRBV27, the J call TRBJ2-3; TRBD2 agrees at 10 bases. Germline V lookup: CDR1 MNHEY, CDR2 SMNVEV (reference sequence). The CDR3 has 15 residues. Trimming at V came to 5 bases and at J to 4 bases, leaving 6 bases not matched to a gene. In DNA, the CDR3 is TGTGCCAGCAGTGTGATAGCGGGGGGCCCAGATACGCAGTATTTT. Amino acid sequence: CASSVIAGGPDTQYF.

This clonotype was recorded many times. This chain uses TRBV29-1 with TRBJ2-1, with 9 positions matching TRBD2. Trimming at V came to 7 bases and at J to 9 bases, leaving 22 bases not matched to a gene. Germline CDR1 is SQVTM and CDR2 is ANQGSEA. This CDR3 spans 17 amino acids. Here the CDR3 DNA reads TGCAGCGCAGAGGGGCTCAGCGGGGGGCTTAGCGGTACTGAGCAGTTCTTC. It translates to CSAEGLSGGLSGTEQFF.

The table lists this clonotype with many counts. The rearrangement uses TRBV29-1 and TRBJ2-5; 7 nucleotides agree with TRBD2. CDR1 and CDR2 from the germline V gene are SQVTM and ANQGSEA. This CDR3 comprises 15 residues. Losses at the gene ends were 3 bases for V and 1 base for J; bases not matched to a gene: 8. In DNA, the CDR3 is TGCAGCGTTGATCCTCCTTGGGGGGGCCAAGAGACCCAGTACTTC. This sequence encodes CSVDPPWGGQETQYF.

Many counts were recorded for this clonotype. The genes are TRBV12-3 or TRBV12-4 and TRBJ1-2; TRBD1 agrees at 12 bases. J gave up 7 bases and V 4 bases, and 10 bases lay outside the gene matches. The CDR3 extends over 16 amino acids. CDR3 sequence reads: CASSSSGTGGRGGYTF. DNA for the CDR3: TGTGCCAGCAGTTCCTCCGGGACAGGGGGCCGTGGTGGCTACACCTTC.

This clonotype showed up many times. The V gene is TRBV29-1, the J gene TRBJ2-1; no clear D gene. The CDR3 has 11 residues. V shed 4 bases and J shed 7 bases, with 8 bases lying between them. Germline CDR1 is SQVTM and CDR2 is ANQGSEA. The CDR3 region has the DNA TGCAGCGTTGTTACTCGGAATGAGCAGTTCTTC. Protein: CSVVTRNEQFF.

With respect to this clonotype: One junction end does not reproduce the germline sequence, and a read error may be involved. As DNA, the CDR3 is TGTACCAGCAGTTTAGCAGGGGCTGGGGCCAACGTCCTGACTTTC. Amino acid sequence: CTSSLAGAGANVLTF. The gene calls are TRBV28 and TRBJ2-6; tentatively, D is TRBD1 (6 bases). The CDR3 runs 15 residues. Germline V lookup: CDR1 MDHEN, CDR2 SYDVKM.

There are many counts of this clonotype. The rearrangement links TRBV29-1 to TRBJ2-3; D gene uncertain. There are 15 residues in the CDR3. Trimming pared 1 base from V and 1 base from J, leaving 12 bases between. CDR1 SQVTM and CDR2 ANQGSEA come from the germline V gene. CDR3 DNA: TGCAGCGTTGAAGGGATTCCCTCCGGCACAGATACGCAGTATTTT. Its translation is CSVEGIPSGTDTQYF.

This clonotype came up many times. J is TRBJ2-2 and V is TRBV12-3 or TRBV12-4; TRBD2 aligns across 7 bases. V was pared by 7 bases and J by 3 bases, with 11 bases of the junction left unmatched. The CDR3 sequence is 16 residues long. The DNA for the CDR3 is TGTGCCAGCACCCGGTGGGGGGGGGAGCACACCGGGGAGCTGTTTTTT. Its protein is CASTRWGGEHTGELFF.

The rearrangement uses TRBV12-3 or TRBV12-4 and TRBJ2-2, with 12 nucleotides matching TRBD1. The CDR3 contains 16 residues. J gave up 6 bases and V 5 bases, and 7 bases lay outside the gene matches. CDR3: CASSKGQGASSGELFF. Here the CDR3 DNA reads TGTGCCAGCAGTAAGGGACAGGGGGCGTCTTCCGGGGAGCTGTTTTTT.

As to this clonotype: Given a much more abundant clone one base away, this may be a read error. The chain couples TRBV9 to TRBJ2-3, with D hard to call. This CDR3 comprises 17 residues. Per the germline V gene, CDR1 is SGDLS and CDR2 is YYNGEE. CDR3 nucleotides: TGTGCCGGCAGCGTAGGTGATGATTTGGGTCGCACAGATACGCAGTATTTT. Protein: CAGSVGDDLGRTDTQYF.

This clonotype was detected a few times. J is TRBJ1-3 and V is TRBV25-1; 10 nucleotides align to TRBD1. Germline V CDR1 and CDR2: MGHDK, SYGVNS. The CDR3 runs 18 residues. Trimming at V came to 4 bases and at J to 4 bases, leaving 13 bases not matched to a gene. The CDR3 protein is CASSAPGQGYMGGNTIYF. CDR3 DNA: TGTGCCAGCAGTGCACCGGGACAGGGGTATATGGGAGGAAACACCATATATTTT.

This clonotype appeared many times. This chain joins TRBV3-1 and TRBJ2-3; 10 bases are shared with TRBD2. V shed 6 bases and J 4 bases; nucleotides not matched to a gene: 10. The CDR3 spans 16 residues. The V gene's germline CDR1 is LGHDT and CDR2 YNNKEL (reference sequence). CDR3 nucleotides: TGTGCCAGCAGTCCAAACAGCGGGGGGGCCGCAGATACGCAGTATTTT. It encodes CASSPNSGGAADTQYF.

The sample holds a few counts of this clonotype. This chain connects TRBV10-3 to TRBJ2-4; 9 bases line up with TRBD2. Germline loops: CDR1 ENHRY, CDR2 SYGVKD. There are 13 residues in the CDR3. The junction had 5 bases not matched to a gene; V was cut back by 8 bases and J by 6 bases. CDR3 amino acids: CAIGEAGGNIQYF. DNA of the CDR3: TGTGCCATCGGCGAAGCGGGGGGAAACATTCAGTACTTC.

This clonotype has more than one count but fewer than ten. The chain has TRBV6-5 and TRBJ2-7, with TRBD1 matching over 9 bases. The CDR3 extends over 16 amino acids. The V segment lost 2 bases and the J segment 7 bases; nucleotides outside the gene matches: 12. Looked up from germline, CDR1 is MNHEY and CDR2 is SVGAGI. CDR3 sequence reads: CASSYPGQGVGGEQYF. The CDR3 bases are TGTGCCAGCAGTTACCCGGGACAGGGTGTGGGAGGGGAGCAGTACTTC.

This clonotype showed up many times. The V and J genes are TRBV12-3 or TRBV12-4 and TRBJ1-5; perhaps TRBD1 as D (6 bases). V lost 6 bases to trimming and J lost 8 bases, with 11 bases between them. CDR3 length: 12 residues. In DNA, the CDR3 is TGTGCCAGCAGGGACAGTAGGGAGCCCCAGCATTTT. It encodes CASRDSREPQHF.

The CDR3: CASSPTSGGAMTDTQYF. CDR3 bases: TGTGCCAGCAGCCCAACTAGCGGGGGGGCCATGACAGATACGCAGTATTTT. The rearrangement uses TRBV3-1 and TRBJ2-3, with TRBD2 matching over 13 bases. The trim removed 4 bases at V and 3 bases at J, leaving 7 bases unmatched. CDR1 and CDR2 from the germline V gene are LGHDT and YNNKEL (reference sequence). This CDR3 region has 17 residues.